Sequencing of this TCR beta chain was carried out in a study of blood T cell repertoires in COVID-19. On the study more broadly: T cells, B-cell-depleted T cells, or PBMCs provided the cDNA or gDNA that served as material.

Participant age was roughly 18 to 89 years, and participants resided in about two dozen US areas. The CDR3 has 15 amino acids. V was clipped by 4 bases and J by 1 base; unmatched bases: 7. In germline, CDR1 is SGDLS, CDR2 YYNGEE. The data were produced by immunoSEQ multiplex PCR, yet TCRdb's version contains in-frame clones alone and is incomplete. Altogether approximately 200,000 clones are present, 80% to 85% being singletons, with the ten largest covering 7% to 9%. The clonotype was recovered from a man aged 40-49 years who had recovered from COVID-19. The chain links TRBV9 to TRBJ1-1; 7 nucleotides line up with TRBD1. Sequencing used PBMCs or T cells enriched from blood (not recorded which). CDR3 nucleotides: TGTGCCAGCAGCTTAAGGGACAGCCAGAACACTGAAGCTTTCTTT. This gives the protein CASSLRDSQNTEAFF.